A single sample gave rise to the 3 T cell receptor beta chains below, sequenced in a study of technical replicates of blood from a few donors. Generated by immunoSEQ multiplex PCR, the TCRdb table keeps only in-frame clones and is missing some. This table holds about 53,000 clones, about 86% found once. The sequencing input was PBMCs. The receptors stem from a human donor in good health. Some clones in this sample may be carry-over from other donors' samples.

This clone was seen once. The chain recombines TRBV7-3 with TRBJ2-1; 8 nucleotides agree with TRBD2. Losses at the gene ends were 1 base for V and 6 bases for J; bases not matched to a gene: 5. Germline V lookup: CDR1 SGHTA, CDR2 FQGTGA. The CDR3 totals 15 residues. CDR3 residues: CASSLSQRGPNEQFF. In DNA, the CDR3 is TGTGCCAGCAGCTTAAGCCAGCGGGGGCCCAATGAGCAGTTCTTC.

Worth noting for this clone: Other DNA sequences in this specimen translate into the identical CDR3. The chain has TRBV5-1 and TRBJ2-2, with D perhaps TRBD2 (5 bases). The CDR3 sequence is 17 residues long. Germline-derived CDR1 and CDR2 are SGHRS and YFSETQ. Trimming shortened V by 4 bases and J by 1 base, and 17 bases separated the two germline ends. CDR3 nucleotide sequence: TGCGCCAGCAGCCAAAAAAGGACCGGAGGGAACACCGGGGAGCTGTTTTTT. Translated, it gives CASSQKRTGGNTGELFF.

The CDR3 region is CASGGGNQPQHF. For the CDR3, the DNA is TGTGCCAGTGGGGGGGGCAATCAGCCCCAGCATTTT. The chain uses TRBV7-9 and TRBJ1-5; TRBD1 might be the D (5 bases). This CDR3 is 12 amino acids long. The germline V and J ends were trimmed by 9 bases and 2 bases, with 8 bases remaining between them. Germline V lookup: CDR1 SEHNR, CDR2 FQNEAQ (reference sequence).